This T cell receptor beta chain was obtained from a study of blood T cells in healthy people across ages. A J-beta primer mix and a sample-barcoded 5' primer were used in a second PCR of about 6 to 12 cycles. From the 5' RACE reads, TCRdb called clonotypes with MiXCR, one entry per CDR3 protein. The sample carries 700,000 or so distinct CDR3 sequences, about 20% recorded once. Germline V gene sequence: CDR1 SGHDN, CDR2 FVKESK. The CDR3 is 19 amino acids. The V end lost 0 bases, the J end lost 2 bases, and 19 bases lay between the germline ends. This clonotype was counted between two and nine times. The antigen remains undetermined. Findings of the study overall: The recorded TCR beta diversity per million T cells decreased in a roughly linear manner with age. Estimated diversity, derived from one million T cells, was regarded as an underestimate.

This sequence originates from a man between 65 and 80 years old in good health. Sequenced material: blood. The V gene is TRBV14, the J gene TRBJ2-2; no firm D call. The chain's CDR3 is CASSQDFPPAILNTGELFF. The CDR3 DNA sequence: TGTGCCAGCAGCCAAGATTTCCCTCCGGCGATACTAAACACCGGGGAGCTGTTTTTT. Using reference TRBV14 and TRBJ2-2 for the parts outside the CDR3, the full variable domain is EAGVTQFPSHSVIEKGQTVTLRCDPISGHDNLYWYRRVMGKEIKFLLHFVKESKQDESGMPNNRFLAERTGGTYSTLKVQPAELEDSGVYFCASSQDFPPAILNTGELFFGEGSRLTVL.